One and the same sample provided the 31 T cell receptor beta chains below, sequenced in a study of blood T cell repertoires in COVID-19. Produced via immunoSEQ multiplex PCR; TCRdb's table is partial and in-frame only. The table lists roughly 170,000 clones, 82% of them singletons. The sequenced material came from PBMCs or T cells enriched from blood (not recorded which). These receptor sequences come from a man aged 55 to 70 who had recovered from COVID-19.

J is TRBJ1-2 and V is TRBV5-1, with D maybe TRBD1 (5 bases). Germline lookup yields CDR1 SGHRS and CDR2 YFSETQ. With 4 bases removed from V and 1 base from J, the gap between germline ends came to 17 bases. This CDR3 spans 16 amino acids. In DNA form, the CDR3 reads TGCGCCAGCAGCCGCGGGGCAGGGCCTGGTAACTATGGCTACACCTTC. Translating it yields CASSRGAGPGNYGYTF.

This rearrangement joins TRBV6-5 to TRBJ1-2; D is perhaps TRBD1 (5 bases). The CDR3 is 15 residues long. The V gene lost 6 bases and the J gene lost 8 bases, with 22 bases spanning the gap. Germline CDR1 is MNHEY and CDR2 is SVGAGI. This chain's CDR3 is CASSYGDLHYTGYTF. The CDR3 DNA is TGTGCCAGCAGCTACGGGGACTTACACTACACGGGCTACACCTTC.

The chain recombines TRBV29-1 with TRBJ2-5, with TRBD1 matching 8 bases. The J segment lost 4 bases and the V segment lost 6 bases, leaving 7 bases of the junction unmatched. The CDR3 spans 13 residues. Germline CDR1 reads SQVTM; CDR2 reads ANQGSEA. In nucleotides, the CDR3 is TGCAGCGTGGACAACACAGGGGGAGAGACCCAGTACTTC. It yields the protein CSVDNTGGETQYF.

CDR3 in DNA: TGTGCCAGCAGCCAAGGGTGGGGAGTGACTGAAGCTTTCTTT. As protein: CASSQGWGVTEAFF. V and J are TRBV5-8 and TRBJ1-1; D remains ambiguous. V lost 4 bases, J lost 5 bases, and 15 bases lay in between. CDR1 is SGHTS and CDR2 is YDEGEE in the germline V gene. The CDR3 has 14 amino acids. The whole variable domain, remainder taken from reference TRBV5-8 and TRBJ1-1, is EAGVTQSPTHLIKTRGQQATLRCSPISGHTSVYWYQQALGLGLQFLLWYDEGEERNRGNFPPRFSGRQFPNYSSELNVNALELEDSALYLCASSQGWGVTEAFFGQGTRLTVV.

The chain employs TRBV6-5 and TRBJ1-2, with 7 positions matching TRBD1. The J segment lost 2 bases and the V segment lost 5 bases, leaving 8 bases of the junction unmatched. Germline CDR1 and CDR2: MNHEY and SVGAGI. The CDR3 length is 15 residues. CDR3 bases: TGTGCCAGCAGTCACCGACAGGGAGGCAACTATGGCTACACCTTC. Amino acids: CASSHRQGGNYGYTF.

J is TRBJ1-1 and V is TRBV27; TRBD1 might be the D (5 bases). This CDR3 comprises 17 residues. V was clipped by 2 bases and J by 0 bases, with 16 bases between them. Per germline, CDR1 MNHEY and CDR2 SMNVEV (reference sequence). The CDR3 loop reads CASSLVVQGSMNTEAFF. CDR3 coding DNA: TGTGCCAGCAGTTTAGTAGTCCAGGGATCTATGAACACTGAAGCTTTCTTT.

Notes on this clone: An end of the junction does not agree with germline; a read error may underlie this. The chain carries TRBV3-1 (or the pseudogene TRBV3-2) and TRBJ2-4, with TRBD2 matching over 15 bases. Germline CDR1 reads LGHDT; CDR2 reads YNNKEL (reference sequence). The CDR3 has 21 amino acids. This CDR3 reads CASSHRTWGLAGGLAKNIQCF. CDR3 DNA: TGTGCCAGCAGCCACAGAACCTGGGGACTAGCGGGAGGCTTAGCCAAAAACATTCAGTGCTTC.

Points on this clone: A read error may account for a junction end that differs from germline. The V call is TRBV24-1, the J call TRBJ1-1; 7 nucleotides agree with TRBD1. The CDR3 is 11 residues long. Germline CDR1 KGHDR, CDR2 SFDVKD. The CDR3 here is CATGTAHRLEF. The CDR3 DNA follows: TGTGCCACCGGGACAGCGCATCGCTTAGAATTT.

This clone was counted between two and nine times. The chain couples TRBV30 to TRBJ1-1; tentatively, D is TRBD1 (6 bases). The CDR3 sequence is 16 residues long. Germline V lookup: CDR1 GTSNPN, CDR2 SVGIG (reference sequence). V shed 1 base and J shed 1 base, with 16 bases lying between them. In nucleotides, the CDR3 is TGTGCCTGGAGTGACCCCCACAGGGTAGGGAACACTGAAGCTTTCTTT. The encoded protein is CAWSDPHRVGNTEAFF.

The J gene is TRBJ1-1, the V gene TRBV5-1; 8 positions match TRBD1. Germline V gene sequence: CDR1 SGHRS, CDR2 YFSETQ. This CDR3 comprises 20 residues. Trimming took 0 bases from V and 0 from J; bases not matched to a gene: 16. The CDR3 region is CASSLGIRVRTGTLNTEAFF. The CDR3, as DNA: TGCGCCAGCAGCTTGGGAATCAGGGTCAGGACAGGGACATTGAACACTGAAGCTTTCTTT.

This rearrangement joins TRBV19 to TRBJ2-7; TRBD1 might be the D (5 bases). The CDR3 is 14 amino acids. Germline V gene data show CDR1 as LNHDA and CDR2 as SQIVND (reference sequence). V lost 5 bases, J lost 5 bases, and 16 bases lay in between. The CDR3 DNA reads as TGTGCCAGTAGTCCCCAGGGTTCTTGGCACGAGCAGTACTTC. Translating gives CASSPQGSWHEQYF.

This clone was detected a few times. The chain employs TRBV12-5 and TRBJ2-6, with D perhaps matching TRBD1 (5 bases). Germline lookup yields CDR1 LGHNT and CDR2 FRNRAP. The CDR3 extends over 18 amino acids. The ends were cut back, 1 base at V and 2 bases at J, with 15 bases in the middle. CDR3 protein: CASGLAQVGRAGANVLTF. DNA of the CDR3: TGTGCTAGTGGTTTGGCCCAAGTGGGCAGGGCTGGGGCCAACGTCCTGACTTTC.

This chain links TRBV7-9 with TRBJ2-2; 11 bases match TRBD2. After removal of 5 bases from V and 4 bases from J, the junction contained 9 bases not matched to a gene. This CDR3 is built from 17 residues. In germline, CDR1 is SEHNR, CDR2 FQNEAQ (reference sequence). DNA for the CDR3: TGTGCCAGCAGCACCCGTAGCGGGAGGGCCCTCACCGGGGAGCTGTTTTTT. Encoded protein: CASSTRSGRALTGELFF. Full variable domain (outside the CDR3, taken from reference TRBV7-9 and TRBJ2-2): DTGVSQNPRHKITKRGQNVTFRCDPISEHNRLYWYRQTLGQGPEFLTYFQNEAQLEKSRLLSDRFSAERPKGSFSTLEIQRTEQGDSAMYLCASSTRSGRALTGELFFGEGSRLTVL.

The chain links TRBV27 to TRBJ1-2; TRBD1 agrees at 7 bases. Trimming at V came to 5 bases and at J to 4 bases, leaving 10 bases not matched to a gene. The CDR3 loop spans 15 amino acids. CDR1 and CDR2 from the germline V gene are MNHEY and SMNVEV (reference sequence). The CDR3 is CASSVSGGSAYGYTF. CDR3 coding DNA: TGTGCCAGCAGTGTCTCAGGGGGAAGTGCCTATGGCTACACCTTC.

This chain joins TRBV7-9 and TRBJ2-3, with D possibly TRBD1 on 6 matching bases. Deletions cut 3 bases from V and 3 bases from J, with 10 bases between. Germline values: CDR1 SEHNR, CDR2 FQNEAQ (reference sequence). This CDR3 has 14 residues. CDR3 sequence: CASSFDRTTDTQYF. Written as DNA, the CDR3 is TGTGCCAGCAGCTTCGACAGGACAACAGATACGCAGTATTTT. Together with reference TRBV7-9 and TRBJ2-3, the CDR3 gives the full variable domain: DTGVSQNPRHKITKRGQNVTFRCDPISEHNRLYWYRQTLGQGPEFLTYFQNEAQLEKSRLLSDRFSAERPKGSFSTLEIQRTEQGDSAMYLCASSFDRTTDTQYFGPGTRLTVL.

The chain couples TRBV12-3 or TRBV12-4 to TRBJ1-1, with D perhaps TRBD1 (6 bases). V shed 8 bases and J shed 4 bases, with 14 bases lying between them. CDR3 length: 13 amino acids. CDR3: CASGGARGTEAFF. In DNA, the CDR3 is TGTGCCAGCGGGGGGGCGCGGGGCACTGAAGCTTTCTTT.

The genes are TRBV6-1 and TRBJ2-7; TRBD1 matches at 7 bases. Looked up from germline, CDR1 is MNHNS and CDR2 is SASEGT. V gave up 2 bases and J gave up 4 bases; unmatched junction bases: 8. The CDR3 is 15 residues long. In nucleotides, the CDR3 is TGTGCCAGCAGTGAATCTCCGGGACAGCCTTACGAGCAGTACTTC. It specifies CASSESPGQPYEQYF.

This clone appeared once. The genes are TRBV6-1 and TRBJ2-2; TRBD1 aligns across 7 bases. Germline V gene lookup returns CDR1 MNHNS and CDR2 SASEGT. The CDR3 is 16 residues long. The J segment lost 3 bases and the V segment lost 4 bases, leaving 8 bases of the junction unmatched. CDR3 DNA sequence: TGTGCCAGCAGTGTAGAAGGGACAGCATACACCGGGGAGCTGTTTTTT. Its protein product is CASSVEGTAYTGELFF.

The V call is TRBV2, the J call TRBJ2-7; possible D gene TRBD2, 7 bases. Germline assignment: CDR1 SNHLY and CDR2 FYNNEI. The CDR3 contains 15 residues. Deletions cut 7 bases from V and 2 bases from J, with 18 bases between. Here the CDR3 DNA reads TGTGCCAGCATCGGAGGGGGAGGGGCCCCCTACGAGCAGTACTTC. It yields the protein CASIGGGGAPYEQYF.

The chain links TRBV3-1 (or the pseudogene TRBV3-2) to TRBJ2-3; possible D gene TRBD2, 6 bases. V lost 0 bases and J lost 2, with 15 bases in between. CDR3 length: 17 residues. Germline assignment: CDR1 LGHDT and CDR2 YNNKEL (reference sequence). The chain's CDR3 is CASSQEKREILTDTQYF. CDR3 coding DNA: TGTGCCAGCAGCCAAGAAAAACGGGAGATTCTCACAGATACGCAGTATTTT.

In nucleotides, the CDR3 is TGTGCCAGCAGCCTACTAGCGGGGGTCAACACCGGGGAGCTGTTTTTT. Translating gives CASSLLAGVNTGELFF. The chain is built from TRBV28 and TRBJ2-2; 11 bases are a match to TRBD2. Germline CDR1 is MDHEN and CDR2 is SYDVKM. The CDR3 contains 16 residues. Trimming cost V 6 bases and J 2 bases; bases outside gene matches: 5.

The rearrangement joins TRBV5-1 to TRBJ1-4; unclear D gene. The ends were cut back, 1 base at V and 4 bases at J, with 14 bases in the middle. The CDR3 runs to 16 residues. CDR1 and CDR2 from the germline V gene are SGHRS and YFSETQ. The CDR3 here is CASSLTPAGGNEKLFF. CDR3 nucleotide sequence: TGCGCCAGCAGCTTGACGCCGGCAGGAGGTAATGAAAAACTGTTTTTT. The variable domain in full, with the rest retrieved from reference TRBV5-1 and TRBJ1-4, is KAGVTQTPRYLIKTRGQQVTLSCSPISGHRSVSWYQQTPGQGLQFLFEYFSETQRNKGNFPGRFSGRQFSNSRSEMNVSTLELGDSALYLCASSLTPAGGNEKLFFGSGTQLSVL.

The chain links TRBV4-2 to TRBJ2-7, with 8 positions matching TRBD1. CDR1 is LGHNA, CDR2 YNFKEQ, per germline. Losses at the gene ends were 0 bases for V and 0 bases for J; bases not matched to a gene: 7. The CDR3 totals 17 residues. The CDR3 protein is CASSQDLDRGSSYEQYF. The CDR3 coding sequence is TGTGCCAGCAGCCAAGATCTAGACAGGGGCAGCTCCTACGAGCAGTACTTC.

This sequence joins TRBV13 and TRBJ2-2, with 10 bases lining up with TRBD1. Germline assignment: CDR1 PRHDT and CDR2 FYEKMQ (reference sequence). With V trimmed by 2 bases and J by 4 bases, 10 bases remained unmatched. The CDR3 is made up of 18 amino acids. CDR3 loop: CASSLPPGTGDVTGELFF. DNA for the CDR3: TGTGCCAGCAGCTTACCCCCCGGGACAGGGGACGTCACCGGGGAGCTGTTTTTT.

This clone has a handful of counts. The V and J genes are TRBV5-1 and TRBJ2-7; D may be TRBD1 (6 bases). Trimming took 3 bases from V and 0 from J, leaving 10 bases between them. Germline CDR1 SGHRS, CDR2 YFSETQ. The CDR3 loop spans 14 amino acids. The CDR3 is CASSSPTGSYEQYF. Here the CDR3 DNA reads TGCGCCAGCAGCTCGCCGACAGGCTCCTACGAGCAGTACTTC.

The V and J genes are TRBV18 and TRBJ1-1; maybe TRBD1 (5 bases). From germline, CDR1 is KGHSH and CDR2 LQKENI. Trimming took off 0 bases at V and 11 bases at J, with 13 bases between the two ends. The CDR3 loop spans 13 amino acids. CDR3 sequence (DNA): TGTGCCAGCTCACCACCGGGGCCGATTGAGGCTTTCTTT. Protein product: CASSPPGPIEAFF.

The J gene is TRBJ1-6, the V gene TRBV7-9; D gene ambiguous. CDR3 length: 14 residues. The V and J ends lost 4 bases and 13 bases respectively, with 17 bases between them. Germline assignment: CDR1 SEHNR and CDR2 FQNEAQ (reference sequence). The CDR3 DNA sequence: TGTGCCAGCAGCTCCGTAAGAGGGTCCGGGCCCCTCCACTTT. As protein: CASSSVRGSGPLHF.

The chain carries TRBV5-1 and TRBJ2-7; 9 bases fit TRBD1. This CDR3 has 15 residues. The ends lost 4 bases at V and 4 bases at J; junction bases unmatched: 9. CDR1 and CDR2 (germline): SGHRS, YFSETQ. The CDR3 spells CASSRTGGTDYEQYF. As DNA, the CDR3 is TGCGCCAGCAGCAGAACAGGGGGCACGGATTACGAGCAGTACTTC.

The rearrangement uses TRBV6-2 or TRBV6-3 and TRBJ1-1, with 10 bases aligning to TRBD1. V dropped 2 bases and J dropped 0; count of bases not matched to a gene: 0. The CDR3 length is 15 residues. CDR1 MNHEY and CDR2 SVGEGT come from the germline V gene. CDR3 in DNA: TGTGCCAGCAGTTACGGGACAGGGGTGAACACTGAAGCTTTCTTT. As protein: CASSYGTGVNTEAFF.

This clone has more than one count but fewer than ten. The gene calls are TRBV9 and TRBJ1-5; perhaps TRBD1 as D (6 bases). The CDR3 sequence is 14 residues long. V was cut by 0 bases and J by 4 bases, with 8 bases left in between. Looked up from germline, CDR1 is SGDLS and CDR2 is YYNGEE. The CDR3 reads CASSVGQENQPQHF. Written as DNA, the CDR3 is TGTGCCAGCAGCGTAGGACAGGAGAATCAGCCCCAGCATTTT.

This chain links TRBV7-9 with TRBJ2-3, with D possibly matching TRBD1 (5 bases). The V gene lost 6 bases and the J gene lost 1 base, with 17 bases spanning the gap. CDR3 size: 16 residues. Germline assignment: CDR1 SEHNR and CDR2 FQNEAQ (reference sequence). CDR3 sequence: CASRQDSTARTDTQYF. The CDR3 DNA sequence: TGTGCCAGCAGACAAGACAGTACGGCGCGCACAGATACGCAGTATTTT. Based on the CDR3 plus reference TRBV7-9 and TRBJ2-3, the full variable domain is DTGVSQNPRHKITKRGQNVTFRCDPISEHNRLYWYRQTLGQGPEFLTYFQNEAQLEKSRLLSDRFSAERPKGSFSTLEIQRTEQGDSAMYLCASRQDSTARTDTQYFGPGTRLTVL.